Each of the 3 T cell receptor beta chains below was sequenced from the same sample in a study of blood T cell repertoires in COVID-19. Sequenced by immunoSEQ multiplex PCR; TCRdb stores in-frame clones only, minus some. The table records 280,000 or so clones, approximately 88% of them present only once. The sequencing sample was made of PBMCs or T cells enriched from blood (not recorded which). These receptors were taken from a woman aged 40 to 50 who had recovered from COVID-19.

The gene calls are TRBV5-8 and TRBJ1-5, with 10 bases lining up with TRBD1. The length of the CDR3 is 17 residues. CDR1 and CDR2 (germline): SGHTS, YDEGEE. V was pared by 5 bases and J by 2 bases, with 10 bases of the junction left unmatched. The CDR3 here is CASRERGQGMGNQPQHF. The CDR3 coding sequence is TGTGCCAGCAGGGAAAGGGGACAGGGGATGGGCAATCAGCCCCAGCATTTT.

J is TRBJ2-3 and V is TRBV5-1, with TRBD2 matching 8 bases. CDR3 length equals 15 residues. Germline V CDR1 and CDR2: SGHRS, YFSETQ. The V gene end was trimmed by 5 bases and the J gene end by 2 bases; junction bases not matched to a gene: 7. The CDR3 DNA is TGCGCCAGCAGTCTGGCGGGAGGAACCACAGATACGCAGTATTTT. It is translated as CASSLAGGTTDTQYF.

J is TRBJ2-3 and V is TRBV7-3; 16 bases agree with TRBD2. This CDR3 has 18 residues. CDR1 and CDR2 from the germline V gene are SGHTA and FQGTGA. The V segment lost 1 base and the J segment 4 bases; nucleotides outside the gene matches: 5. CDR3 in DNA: TGTGCCAGCAGCTTAAGGGGACTAGCGGGAGGGAGTGCAGATACGCAGTATTTT. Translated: CASSLRGLAGGSADTQYF. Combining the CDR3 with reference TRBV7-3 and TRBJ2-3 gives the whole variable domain GAGVSQTPSNKVTEKGKYVELRCDPISGHTALYWYRQSLGQGPEFLIYFQGTGAADDSGLPNDRFFAVRPEGSVSTLKIQRTERGDSAVYLCASSLRGLAGGSADTQYFGPGTRLTVL.